The present T cell receptor beta chain was sequenced within a study of blood T cell repertoires in COVID-19 (TCRdb year 2020). Some background on the complete study: Samples covering the acute and convalescent phases of COVID-19 were provided by collaborators in the United States, Italy and Spain. The material from the prospective study consisted of cDNA or gDNA derived from T cells, B-cell-depleted T cells, or PBMCs. Subjects who had been exposed to COVID-19, were actively infected with it, or had recovered from it provided the deeply sampled blood TCRbeta repertoires that made up the dataset. A freely available public database, intended as a resource for researchers studying the immune response to SARS-CoV-2, is where the repertoires were released. The samples were drawn from the first 160 participants of the ongoing ImmuneRACE study and from 950 to 1,500 subjects provided by 6 global collaborators. The sample metadata nearly always contained a de-identified subject ID, COVID-19 status, age in years and sex. Where available, HLA class I and class II types were obtained from metadata supplied by the sample provider rather than from assay-based typing.

Of note for this clone: Its antigen remains undetermined. No per-base quality is available; no much larger clone lies one base away.

One collaborating source in Seattle enrolled patients during active infection and followed them longitudinally through the course of disease. The collaborating institutions used their own protocols to collect whole blood in K2EDTA tubes. For TCRbeta analysis, collaborator samples were shipped as frozen whole blood, as isolated PBMCs, or as DNA extracted from either sample type. Paper-wide results and their limitations: The quantity of clinical and demographic metadata differed by source and by participant and was supplied without curation.

V is reduced by 2 bases and J by 4 bases, leaving a spacing of 6 bases between them. Looking up the germline V gene yields CDR1 MRHNA and CDR2 SNTAGT. From cysteine to phenylalanine, the CDR3 is 14 amino acids long. The read is trimmed to its CDR3 DNA, 42 bases read in frame from base 1. TCRbeta CDR3 regions were amplified from genomic DNA using the immunoSEQ Assay, a bias-controlled multiplex PCR. The original pipeline was this. The number of nucleated cells in each sample was estimated from the amplification of reference gene primers within the assay. To quantify the absolute abundance of each unique TCRbeta CDR3 rearrangement, sequence reads were collapsed and filtered. For each sample, productive Simpson clonality was calculated by taking the square root of Simpson's diversity index across productive rearrangements. TCRdb mirrors the immuneACCESS table, restricted to in-frame sequences. Some clones are absent from its copies; in checked studies, under half trace to an unresolved V gene, and the reason for the others is unknown. For V, J and clone size, that table is used; D and trimming come from the DNA. This sample gives some 200,000 clones in total; 70% to 90% of them show up just once. The ten largest clones take up 18% of the sample.

The sequence links TRBV6-4 to TRBJ1-6; the D gene is possibly TRBD1, with 5 bases matching. Sample: peripheral blood. The source is a man aged 45-65 years with COVID-19, enrolled during active disease. The CDR3: CASSDRGYNSPLHF. In nucleotide form, the sequence is TGTGCCAGCAGTGACAGGGGTTATAATTCACCCCTCCACTTT.